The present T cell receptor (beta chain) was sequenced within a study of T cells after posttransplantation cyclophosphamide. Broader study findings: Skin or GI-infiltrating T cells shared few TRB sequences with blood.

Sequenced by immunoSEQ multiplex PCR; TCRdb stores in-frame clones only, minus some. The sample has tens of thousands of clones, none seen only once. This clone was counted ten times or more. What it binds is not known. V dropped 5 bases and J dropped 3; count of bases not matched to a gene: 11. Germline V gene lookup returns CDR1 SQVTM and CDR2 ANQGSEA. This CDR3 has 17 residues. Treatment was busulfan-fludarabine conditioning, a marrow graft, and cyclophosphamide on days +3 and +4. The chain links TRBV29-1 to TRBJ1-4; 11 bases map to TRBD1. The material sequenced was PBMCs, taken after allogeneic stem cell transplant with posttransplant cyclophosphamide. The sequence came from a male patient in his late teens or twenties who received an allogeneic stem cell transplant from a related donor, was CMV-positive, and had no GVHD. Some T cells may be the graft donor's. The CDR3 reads CSVQWTGGASSNEKLFF. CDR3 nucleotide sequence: TGCAGCGTTCAGTGGACAGGGGGCGCATCGTCTAATGAAAAACTGTTTTTT. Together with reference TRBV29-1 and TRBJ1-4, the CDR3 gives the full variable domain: SAVISQKPSRDICQRGTSLTIQCQVDSQVTMMFWYRQQPGQSLTLIATANQGSEATYESGFVIDKFPISRPNLTFSTLTVSNMSPEDSSIYLCSVQWTGGASSNEKLFFGSGTQLSVL.